This note documents a single TCR beta chain sequence. Antigen: not known. Libraries were prepared by immunoSEQ multiplex PCR; TCRdb keeps only in-frame clonotypes and omits some of them. The table records roughly 23,000 clones, around 73% of them present only once. This sample is drawn from a study of chemoradiotherapy in HPV16-positive cancers. Findings of the study overall: Candidate HPV-specific clones and E7-related TCR motifs grew in tumor during treatment.

Repeated repertoire sampling spanned the course of chemoradiotherapy. The CDR3 is made up of 15 amino acids. V was pared by 0 bases and J by 4 bases, with 14 bases between. Germline CDR1 SGHRS, CDR2 YFSETQ. This TCR was recovered from a human donor with HPV-associated anogenital cancer. This sample was obtained from a patient who underwent chemoradiotherapy. The gene calls are TRBV5-1 and TRBJ2-7; D ambiguous. The CDR3 DNA is TGCGCCAGCAGCTTGGGGAGCGCCGAACCGTACGAGCAGTACTTC. It translates to CASSLGSAEPYEQYF. Full variable domain (missing parts from reference TRBV5-1 and TRBJ2-7): KAGVTQTPRYLIKTRGQQVTLSCSPISGHRSVSWYQQTPGQGLQFLFEYFSETQRNKGNFPGRFSGRQFSNSRSEMNVSTLELGDSALYLCASSLGSAEPYEQYFGPGTRLTVT.